This T cell receptor beta chain came from a study of human T cells and chemical hapten exposure. Study details: How much TCR each sample yielded varied, mostly because pooled library volumes differed slightly.

Original methodology: Ranging from about 20,000 to 690,600, TCR counts per sample had a median value of around 100,000. TCRdb reprocessed the RACE reads via MiXCR and lists one record per CDR3 protein. V and J calls and clone size were set by TCRdb, not the authors. The sample carries roughly 90,000 distinct CDR3 sequences, around 10% recorded once. Time point of the sample: pre-sensitization, week 0. Treatment denoted: therapeutic diphenylcyclopropenone sensitization with weekly scalp DPC. This clonotype has a count of ten or more. From germline, CDR1 is SEHNR and CDR2 FQNEAQ (reference sequence). Trimming shortened V by 5 bases and J by 0 bases, and 12 bases separated the two germline ends. The CDR3 covers 15 residues.

This chain connects TRBV7-9 to TRBJ2-3; possible D gene TRBD1, 5 bases. The specimen was whole blood, collected in connection with sensitization to the hapten diphenylcyclopropenone (DPC). The TCR was taken from a woman aged 40 to 50 with alopecia areata. Some clones in this sample may be carry-over from other donors' samples. CDR3 DNA sequence: TGTGCCAGCAGCAACAGACAGCCTAGCACAGATACGCAGTATTTT. This encodes CASSNRQPSTDTQYF.